Listed here are 5 T cell receptor beta chains from one sample, sequenced in a study of blood T cell repertoires in COVID-19. TCRdb's table, derived via immunoSEQ multiplex PCR, lists solely in-frame clones and lacks some. The sample comprises about 96,000 clones, 65% to 85% of which are singletons, and roughly 17% rests with the top ten. Source material: peripheral blood. The receptors here all came from a woman aged 55-75 years with acute or convalescent COVID-19.

V and J are TRBV10-3 and TRBJ1-6, with 7 bases fitting TRBD1. Germline V gene sequence: CDR1 ENHRY, CDR2 SYGVKD. Germline trimming cut 0 bases from V and 5 bases from J; bases unmatched to any gene: 1. The CDR3 covers 15 residues. Written as DNA, the CDR3 is TGTGCCATCAGTGAGTCACAGGGGCATAATTCACCCCTCCACTTT. It encodes CAISESQGHNSPLHF.

The J gene is TRBJ1-2, the V gene TRBV10-3; 7 bases agree with TRBD1. The trim removed 4 bases at V and 0 bases at J, leaving 2 bases unmatched. Germline V gene lookup returns CDR1 ENHRY and CDR2 SYGVKD. The CDR3 totals 14 residues. The CDR3 nucleotides read TGTGCCATCAGTGGGACAGGTACTAACTATGGCTACACCTTC. This sequence encodes CAISGTGTNYGYTF.

The rearrangement joins TRBV10-3 to TRBJ2-1; D is possibly TRBD1 (5 bases). Germline CDR1 ENHRY, CDR2 SYGVKD. This CDR3 region has 14 residues. Trimming took 0 bases from V and 14 from J, leaving 17 bases between them. Here the CDR3 reads CAISESEVGQGEFF. Written as DNA, the CDR3 is TGTGCCATCAGTGAGTCGGAAGTTGGGCAGGGCGAGTTCTTC.

This clone was counted a single time. This rearrangement joins TRBV12-5 to TRBJ2-1; a weak D match, TRBD2 (5 bases). The CDR3 length is 17 residues. Trimming took 0 bases from V and 0 from J, leaving 12 bases between them. Germline V CDR1 and CDR2: LGHNT, FRNRAP. As DNA, the CDR3 is TGTGCTAGTGGTTTGGTACAAGAGGGCCACTCCTACAATGAGCAGTTCTTC. It yields the protein CASGLVQEGHSYNEQFF.

J is TRBJ1-1 and V is TRBV4-2; D may be TRBD1 (6 bases). The CDR3 runs 16 residues. Trimming took off 0 bases at V and 4 bases at J, with 15 bases between the two ends. Germline V lookup: CDR1 LGHNA, CDR2 YNFKEQ. CDR3 DNA sequence: TGTGCCAGCAGCCAAGATGAACAGGGTGGATTCACTGAAGCTTTCTTT. Translation gives CASSQDEQGGFTEAFF.